Listed below are T cell receptor beta chains from one sample, sequenced in a study of blood T cell repertoires in COVID-19. Clones were read by immunoSEQ multiplex PCR, and TCRdb kept only the in-frame ones, dropping some. The repertoire holds around 250,000 clones, with roughly 79% as singletons. Sample: peripheral blood. Receptors originate from a woman aged 80 or older with acute or convalescent COVID-19. Each CDR3 is given without its conserved first and last residue. Fields, in order: D gene, V gene, CDR3 protein. D genes are given only for firm matches.

.	TRBV7-2	ASSLGLAPNNEQF
.	TRBV7-8	ASSLEQASYGYT
TRBD2	TRBV2	ASSVAGGSTGELF
TRBD1	TRBV7-2	ASSFAGTEY
TRBD1	TRBV5-1	ASSRTGGSYEQY
.	TRBV5-1	ASSLGTANTGELF
TRBD1	TRBV6-2/TRBV6-3	ASSYDGTGDDGYT
.	TRBV5-1	ASSVQGYGNTIY
.	TRBV10-3	AISAMSYEQY
.	TRBV7-2	ASSLRGGSGGTDTQY
.	TRBV28	ASSYNEQF
.	TRBV7-2	ASSLMGDKTEAF
.	TRBV7-3	ASSLSAGTPASGYT
TRBD2	TRBV7-6	ASSLVPTGGLQETQY
.	TRBV7-2	ASSFDWRVDTQY
.	TRBV5-1	ASSWDPQVTGELF
.	TRBV18	ASYGGSTDTQY
TRBD1	TRBV7-9	ASSPVDRDTQY
.	TRBV19	ASGDTSTDTQY
TRBD1	TRBV19	ASSTRQGKGNQPQH
TRBD1	TRBV4-1	ASSLDRGNQPQH
.	TRBV10-3	AIAAGGGTEAF
TRBD2	TRBV28	ASSTSGYSSYEQY
.	TRBV2	ASSIEGTDTQY
TRBD2	TRBV15	ATSRDFGGGAQTQY
.	TRBV11-1	ASSIRGTQQY
.	TRBV7-9	ASSYQNPSTDTQY
.	TRBV5-1	ASSSTKNTEAF
.	TRBV10-3	AISEGQGIRTEAF
.	TRBV6-1	ASSESNGLGYT
TRBD2	TRBV5-1	ASSFLAGDYNEQF
.	TRBV6-2/TRBV6-3	ASSPAGNEKLF
TRBD2	TRBV28	ASSLSASGRAAYNEQF
TRBD1	TRBV15	ATSARGRDYGYT
.	TRBV6-1	ASSEVPRGGNQPQH
.	TRBV28	ASSFAGAYEKLF
.	TRBV28	ASSLGGAGGSEKLF
.	TRBV14	ASSHGGIVGYT
.	TRBV18	ASSPIGFSAGGSYEQY
TRBD1	TRBV7-3	ASSTGQLNTGELF
.	TRBV7-2	ASSYTPTAGDEQY
.	TRBV30	AWSVNRNYGYT
TRBD2	TRBV2	ASSGLAGGSGDTQY
.	TRBV3-1/TRBV3-2	ASSLHRQAGYGYT
.	TRBV29-1	SVASGFDEQY
TRBD1	TRBV18	ASSNRDRDFSGYT
TRBD1	TRBV6-6	ASSTRQGGYT
.	TRBV12-5	ASGLGVEAVTDTQY
TRBD2	TRBV7-2	ASTIIAGASYNEQF
TRBD1	TRBV15	ATSRDRDSYGYT
.	TRBV6-2/TRBV6-3	ASSPGQTTDTQY
.	TRBV5-1	ASSSNSMNTEAF